The 22 T cell receptor beta chains presented below share a single source sample, sequenced in a study of CD8 T cells in Susac syndrome. RNA was extracted with the RNeasy kit, and a quantity of about 0.45 to 1 ug was reverse transcribed using random hexamers. Via MiXCR, TCRdb re-called the immunoSEQ multiplex PCR reads, giving one row per CDR3 protein. The repertoire holds under 250,000 distinct CDR3 sequences, with 94% as singletons. Sequenced: CD4+ T cells from PBMCs. The receptors shown here come from a human donor with Susac syndrome.

The chain combines TRBV11-2 with TRBJ1-6; D gene ambiguous. The CDR3 covers 13 residues. The germline V gene has CDR1 SGHAT and CDR2 FQNNGV. Trimming removed 9 bases from V and 8 bases from J, with 14 bases in between. In nucleotides, the CDR3 is TGTGCCAGTACGGTCTCCGGGGATTCACCCCTCCACTTT. It specifies CASTVSGDSPLHF.

The chain recombines TRBV3-1 with TRBJ2-3; the D is unclear. In germline, CDR1 is LGHDT, CDR2 YNNKEL (reference sequence). Trimming shortened V by 4 bases and J by 4 bases, and 12 bases separated the two germline ends. The CDR3 loop spans 14 amino acids. CDR3 nucleotides: TGTGCCAGCAGCCCAAGAGTAAGCTCAGATACGCAGTATTTT. This codes for CASSPRVSSDTQYF.

The V call is TRBV4-3, the J call TRBJ1-1; weak D call: TRBD1 (6 bases). The CDR3 has 17 residues. The germline V gene encodes CDR1 LGHNA and CDR2 YSLEER. V shed 0 bases and J shed 0 bases, with 14 bases lying between them. CDR3 loop: CASSQDPAGEMNTEAFF. DNA for the CDR3: TGCGCCAGCAGCCAAGATCCGGCAGGGGAGATGAACACTGAAGCTTTCTTT.

The CDR3 bases are TGCAGCGTTTCGACGGGGAACATTCAGTACTTC. Its protein is CSVSTGNIQYF. The rearrangement uses TRBV29-1 and TRBJ2-4; D possibly corresponds to TRBD2 (5 bases). The length of the CDR3 is 11 residues. The V end was cut by 5 bases, the J end by 7 bases, with 9 bases between. The germline V gene encodes CDR1 SQVTM and CDR2 ANQGSEA.

The chain joins TRBV3-1 to TRBJ2-1; 10 positions match TRBD2. The trim removed 1 base at V and 5 bases at J, leaving 2 bases unmatched. The CDR3 loop spans 15 amino acids. The germline gives CDR1 LGHDT, CDR2 YNNKEL (reference sequence). The CDR3: CASSQGGTSDNEQFF. In DNA, the CDR3 is TGTGCCAGCAGCCAAGGGGGGACTAGCGACAATGAGCAGTTCTTC.

The chain employs TRBV19 and TRBJ2-4; 11 positions match TRBD2. Germline assignment: CDR1 LNHDA and CDR2 SQIVND (reference sequence). This CDR3 is built from 16 residues. Trimming at V came to 10 bases and at J to 6 bases, leaving 14 bases not matched to a gene. CDR3 protein: CATAKTGTSGGNIQYF. CDR3 DNA sequence: TGTGCCACCGCGAAGACCGGGACTAGCGGTGGAAACATTCAGTACTTC.

The chain joins TRBV6-5 to TRBJ2-5; possible D gene TRBD1, 7 bases. The germline gives CDR1 MNHEY, CDR2 SVGAGI. Trimming left V 6 bases short and J 3 bases short, with 11 bases between. The CDR3 has 13 amino acids. CDR3 nucleotide sequence: TGTGCCAGCAGAGGAGGGGGCGAAGAGACCCAGTACTTC. Residues: CASRGGGEETQYF.

The chain combines TRBV28 with TRBJ2-3; D unclear. Germline CDR1 is MDHEN and CDR2 is SYDVKM. V was shortened by 4 bases and J by 0 bases, with 8 bases between the two germline ends. CDR3 size: 14 residues. This CDR3 reads CASSSDLSTDTQYF. For the CDR3, the DNA is TGTGCCAGCAGTTCCGACCTTAGCACAGATACGCAGTATTTT.

J is TRBJ2-5 and V is TRBV20-1; the match to TRBD2 covers 9 bases. With V trimmed by 3 bases and J by 2 bases, 4 bases remained unmatched. The CDR3 is 14 residues long. Per the germline V gene, CDR1 is DFQATT and CDR2 is SNEGSKA (reference sequence). In DNA, the CDR3 is TGCAGTGCTAGGACGACTAGCGGACAAGAGACCCAGTACTTC. Its protein product is CSARTTSGQETQYF.

The chain has TRBV6-2 or TRBV6-3 and TRBJ2-7; D perhaps matches TRBD1 (5 bases). Germline lookup yields CDR1 MNHEY and CDR2 SVGEGT. V lost 0 bases to trimming and J lost 0 bases, with 9 bases between them. The CDR3 spans 15 residues. CDR3 residues: CASSYSYRISYEQYF. The CDR3 region has the DNA TGTGCCAGCAGTTACTCGTACAGGATCTCCTACGAGCAGTACTTC.

This clonotype is a singleton in its sample. The chain carries TRBV2 and TRBJ2-4, with D perhaps TRBD2 (5 bases). This CDR3 spans 15 amino acids. V lost 3 bases to trimming and J lost 3 bases, with 12 bases between them. From germline, CDR1 is SNHLY and CDR2 FYNNEI. For the CDR3, the DNA is TGTGCCAGCAGTGACCGGGAATCGGACAAAAACATTCAGTACTTC. It is translated as CASSDRESDKNIQYF. The whole variable domain, remainder taken from reference TRBV2 and TRBJ2-4, is EPEVTQTPSHQVTQMGQEVILRCVPISNHLYFYWYRQILGQKVEFLVSFYNNEISEKSEIFDDQFSVERPDGSNFTLKIRSTKLEDSAMYFCASSDRESDKNIQYFGAGTRLSVL.

This sequence joins TRBV14 and TRBJ2-1; 7 nucleotides agree with TRBD2. Germline V CDR1 and CDR2: SGHDN, FVKESK. Losses at the gene ends were 2 bases for V and 6 bases for J; bases not matched to a gene: 1. The CDR3 is 13 residues long. The CDR3 spells CASSQWGGNEQFF. DNA for the CDR3: TGTGCCAGCAGCCAATGGGGGGGCAATGAGCAGTTCTTC.

This chain uses TRBV6-5 with TRBJ2-1; D is perhaps TRBD2 (7 bases). This CDR3 has 15 residues. Between the trimmed V and J ends, which lost 4 bases and 1 base, there was a span of 11 bases. The germline gives CDR1 MNHEY, CDR2 SVGAGI. The DNA of the CDR3 is TGTGCCAGCAGTTTGCGGGGGCTGTCCTACAATGAGCAGTTCTTC. Translation gives CASSLRGLSYNEQFF.

The chain uses TRBV7-2 and TRBJ1-6; TRBD1 agrees at 7 bases. Germline CDR1 SGHTA, CDR2 FQGNSA. The J segment lost 9 bases and the V segment lost 5 bases, leaving 7 bases of the junction unmatched. This CDR3 contains 14 residues. The CDR3: CASSDRVPPSPLHF. The CDR3 DNA sequence: TGTGCCAGCAGCGACAGGGTACCCCCTTCACCCCTCCACTTT. Based on the CDR3 plus reference TRBV7-2 and TRBJ1-6, the full variable domain is GAGVSQSPSNKVTEKGKDVELRCDPISGHTALYWYRQSLGQGLEFLIYFQGNSAPDKSGLPSDRFSAERTGGSVSTLTIQRTQQEDSAVYLCASSDRVPPSPLHFGNGTRLTVT.

This clonotype was recorded a few times. The chain is built from TRBV3-1 and TRBJ1-1; D gene uncertain. Trimming removed 3 bases at V and 0 bases at J, with 5 bases between. This CDR3 contains 13 residues. Germline values: CDR1 LGHDT, CDR2 YNNKEL (reference sequence). CDR3 in amino acids: CASSHAVNTEAFF. In DNA, the CDR3 is TGTGCCAGCAGCCACGCTGTGAACACTGAAGCTTTCTTT. The full variable domain, with the rest looked up from reference TRBV3-1 and TRBJ1-1, is DTAVSQTPKYLVTQMGNDKSIKCEQNLGHDTMYWYKQDSKKFLKIMFSYNNKELIINETVPNRFSPKSPDKAHLNLHINSLELGDSAVYFCASSHAVNTEAFFGQGTRLTVV.

This clonotype was seen just once. V is TRBV6-6 and J is TRBJ1-1; D gene unclear. In germline, CDR1 is MNHNY, CDR2 SVGAGI (reference sequence). The CDR3 loop spans 12 amino acids. V lost 5 bases, J lost 5 bases, and 9 bases lay in between. Here the CDR3 DNA reads TGTGCCAGCAGTCCCTCCCCAACTGAAGCTTTCTTT. Translation: CASSPSPTEAFF.

The V and J genes are TRBV25-1 and TRBJ1-6; no definite D call. Germline CDR1 and CDR2: MGHDK and SYGVNS. CDR3 length equals 14 residues. V dropped 3 bases and J dropped 1 base, with 4 bases sitting between them. CDR3 residues: CASSEGSYNSPLHF. The DNA of the CDR3 is TGTGCCAGCAGTGAGGGGTCCTATAATTCACCCCTCCACTTT.

The gene calls are TRBV7-2 and TRBJ1-3; TRBD1 matches at 10 bases. The CDR3 sequence is 17 residues long. Germline V CDR1 and CDR2: SGHTA, FQGNSA. The V segment lost 4 bases and the J segment 0 bases; nucleotides outside the gene matches: 6. The CDR3 region is CASSSTGTGASGNTIYF. In nucleotides, the CDR3 is TGTGCCAGCAGCTCGACCGGGACAGGGGCCTCTGGAAACACCATATATTTT.

This clonotype was counted once. CDR3 protein: CSVAPFLNTGELFF. In DNA form, the CDR3 reads TGCAGCGTTGCCCCTTTTCTCAACACCGGGGAGCTGTTTTTT. V gene TRBV29-1 combines with J gene TRBJ2-2; D gene ambiguous. CDR3 length: 14 amino acids. Trimming shortened V by 4 bases and J by 2 bases, and 11 bases separated the two germline ends. CDR1 is SQVTM, CDR2 ANQGSEA, per germline.

This clonotype was observed once. The rearrangement uses TRBV20-1 and TRBJ2-5, with 11 positions matching TRBD1. The CDR3 has 16 residues. The ends lost 5 bases at V and 2 bases at J; junction bases unmatched: 10. Germline lookup yields CDR1 DFQATT and CDR2 SNEGSKA (reference sequence). CDR3 sequence reads: CSARDRGESLQETQYF. In DNA, the CDR3 is TGCAGTGCTCGGGACAGGGGGGAGAGCTTGCAAGAGACCCAGTACTTC.

The CDR3 DNA follows: TGTGCCATCAGTGACTACGTAGCGGGGGATGAGACCCAGTACTTC. Protein sequence: CAISDYVAGDETQYF. The chain has TRBV10-3 and TRBJ2-5, with 9 nucleotides matching TRBD2. Unmatched junction bases numbered 7, after V lost 3 bases and J lost 5 bases. The CDR3 has 15 residues. In germline, CDR1 is ENHRY, CDR2 SYGVKD.

This chain uses TRBV11-2 with TRBJ1-4, with unresolved D. V lost 6 bases, J lost 8 bases, and 7 bases lay in between. The CDR3 loop spans 11 amino acids. Germline CDR1 is SGHAT and CDR2 is FQNNGV. CDR3 protein: CASSTGEKLFF. CDR3 DNA: TGTGCCAGCAGTACTGGGGAAAAACTGTTTTTT.